This TCR beta chain was recovered during a study of metastatic and nonmetastatic thyroid tumors. The sample holds one count of this clone. MiXCR was used by TCRdb to re-call the PCR reads. The repertoire holds tens of thousands of clones, with about 20% as singletons. After removal of 3 bases from V and 12 bases from J, the junction contained 20 bases not matched to a gene. CDR1 and CDR2 from the germline V gene are DFQATT and SNEGSKA (reference sequence). CDR3 size: 16 residues. Prior to thyroid surgery, none of the patients had received any treatment. The sample consisted of tumor tissue. V gene TRBV20-1 combines with J gene TRBJ2-7; 10 nucleotides agree with TRBD2. The receptor was derived from a female donor with papillary thyroid cancer or a benign thyroid nodule (not recorded which). Some clones in this sample may be carry-over from other donors' samples. The CDR3: CSARKPGLAKEVTVYF. The CDR3 coding sequence is TGCAGTGCTAGGAAACCGGGACTAGCGAAGGAGGTCACAGTGTACTTC.